The present T cell receptor (beta chain) was sequenced within a study of vaccination and CD4 T cells after COVID-19. Treatment specified: roughly 10-day PBMC culture with coronavirus spike peptide pools or control peptides (ViraFEST assay). About this clonotype itself: Antigen specificity is unknown.

The germline V gene encodes CDR1 SGHAT and CDR2 FQNNGV. Trimming took 4 bases from V and 1 from J, leaving 16 bases between them. This CDR3 has 16 residues. At the Johns Hopkins FTIC core, DNA taken from cultured CD4+ T cells was sequenced by way of the Oncomine TCR Beta short-read assay. MiXCR, applied by TCRdb to the PCR reads, yields one record per CDR3 protein. The sample shows 13,000 or so distinct CDR3 sequences, 50% to 65% of them seen only once. This chain joins TRBV11-2 and TRBJ1-1; possibly TRBD1 for D (5 bases). The receptor comes from a human donor who had recovered from COVID-19. Sequencing used CD4+ T cells from blood, cultured in vitro. The CDR3 loop is CASSSPMGGKNTEAFF. The CDR3, as DNA: TGTGCCAGCAGCTCCCCGATGGGGGGAAAGAACACTGAAGCTTTCTTT.